What follows are 17 T cell receptor beta chains derived from one specimen sequenced in a study of blood T cell repertoires in COVID-19. Repertoires were generated with immunoSEQ multiplex PCR, while TCRdb's copy carries only in-frame clones and drops some. The sample has around 70,000 clones, roughly 80% seen once; the top ten hold 4.8%. Sequencing was done on a sample of peripheral blood. The source of these receptors is a woman at least 80 years old with active or convalescent COVID-19.

The V call is TRBV10-3, the J call TRBJ2-5; D is perhaps TRBD2 (6 bases). This CDR3 spans 16 amino acids. V lost 0 bases and J lost 4, with 15 bases in between. CDR1 and CDR2 (germline): ENHRY, SYGVKD. CDR3 DNA: TGTGCCATCAGTGAGTCTGGCAATCTGGGGGGAGAGACCCAGTACTTC. Its translation: CAISESGNLGGETQYF.

J is TRBJ2-7 and V is TRBV12-5; TRBD1 agrees at 10 bases. Germline V gene lookup returns CDR1 LGHNT and CDR2 FRNRAP. The length of the CDR3 is 16 residues. V trimming: 3 bases; J trimming: 0 bases; junction bases outside the gene matches: 5. Here the CDR3 DNA reads TGTGCTAGTGGTTTCCTCAGACAGGGGGCCTCCTACGAGCAGTACTTC. As protein: CASGFLRQGASYEQYF.

This clone showed up just once. The chain recombines TRBV5-5 with TRBJ1-2; 8 nucleotides line up with TRBD1. Germline CDR1 and CDR2: SGHKS and YYEKEE (reference sequence). The CDR3 is 17 residues long. Trimming took 4 bases from V and 4 from J; bases not matched to a gene: 15. The CDR3 nucleotides read TGTGCCAGCAGCGTAACAGGGGGAGGAGGACTGGGCTATGGCTACACCTTC. It encodes CASSVTGGGGLGYGYTF.

The genes are TRBV7-3 and TRBJ2-1, with 7 bases that match TRBD1. The CDR3 runs to 15 residues. The V gene end was trimmed by 5 bases and the J gene end by 6 bases; junction bases not matched to a gene: 10. Germline CDR1 reads SGHTA; CDR2 reads FQGTGA. CDR3 residues: CASSLTPTGVNEQFF. The CDR3 bases are TGTGCCAGCAGCCTCACCCCCACAGGGGTCAATGAGCAGTTCTTC.

V gene TRBV7-2 combines with J gene TRBJ2-1, with 7 bases matching TRBD2. V dropped 5 bases and J dropped 4; count of bases not matched to a gene: 8. This CDR3 region has 15 residues. CDR1 is SGHTA and CDR2 is FQGNSA in the germline V gene. The CDR3 reads CASSPSGEGYNEQFF. CDR3 DNA: TGTGCCAGCAGCCCTAGCGGAGAGGGTTACAATGAGCAGTTCTTC.

In this sample, this clone turned up many times. V and J are TRBV27 and TRBJ2-7; D is possibly TRBD2 (5 bases). CDR1 and CDR2 from the germline V gene are MNHEY and SMNVEV (reference sequence). V was pared by 8 bases and J by 3 bases, with 14 bases between. The CDR3 is made up of 13 amino acids. In DNA form, the CDR3 reads TGTGCCAGCCGCCTCAGCGGAGTCTACGAGCAGTACTTC. Its translation: CASRLSGVYEQYF.

V gene TRBV10-3 combines with J gene TRBJ1-1; D is unclear. The ends were cut back, 6 bases at V and 1 base at J, with 12 bases in the middle. The CDR3 has 14 residues. CDR1 is ENHRY and CDR2 is SYGVKD in the germline V gene. The CDR3 DNA is TGTGCCATCAGCGAAACGGGAGCGAACACTGAAGCTTTCTTT. As protein: CAISETGANTEAFF.

CDR3 coding DNA: TGTGCCAACCACCGGGACAACACAGATACGCAGTATTTT. Its translation is CANHRDNTDTQYF. V gene TRBV2 combines with J gene TRBJ2-3; weak D call: TRBD1 (6 bases). This CDR3 has 13 residues. The V gene's germline CDR1 is SNHLY and CDR2 FYNNEI. V shed 10 bases and J shed 2 bases, with 13 bases lying between them.

This clone has a handful of counts. The chain links TRBV4-3 to TRBJ1-3, with 8 bases identical to TRBD1. From germline, CDR1 is LGHNA and CDR2 YSLEER. With 0 bases clipped from V and 0 bases from J, the junction kept 7 bases outside the gene matches. This CDR3 is 18 amino acids long. In nucleotides, the CDR3 is TGCGCCAGCAGCCAAGATCGGGCAGGGGGCGTCTCTGGAAACACCATATATTTT. Translated: CASSQDRAGGVSGNTIYF.

This clone occurred a few times. This CDR3 is CASSQEQRVNTGELFF. CDR3 bases: TGCGCCAGCAGCCAAGAGCAAAGAGTGAACACCGGGGAGCTGTTTTTT. The chain couples TRBV4-1 to TRBJ2-2; D is unresolved. Trimming removed 0 bases from V and 1 base from J, with 9 bases in between. The germline gives CDR1 MGHRA, CDR2 YSYEKL. The CDR3 is 16 residues long.

The chain is built from TRBV28 and TRBJ1-5; D is undetermined. The length of the CDR3 is 18 residues. Germline V CDR1 and CDR2: MDHEN, SYDVKM. Trimming stripped 5 bases from V and 0 bases from J, with 20 bases between. The CDR3 DNA sequence: TGTGCCAGCAGTACGGGATATGTAGGCGTCGATAGCAATCAGCCCCAGCATTTT. Translating gives CASSTGYVGVDSNQPQHF.

V is TRBV6-1 and J is TRBJ2-7; the D is unclear. Trimming took off 3 bases at V and 4 bases at J, with 7 bases between the two ends. Germline V gives CDR1 MNHNS, CDR2 SASEGT. The CDR3 is made up of 12 amino acids. The CDR3 loop reads CASSDRLYEQYF. The CDR3 region has the DNA TGTGCCAGCAGTGACAGGCTTTACGAGCAGTACTTC.

This chain uses TRBV18 with TRBJ2-1; TRBD1 agrees at 8 bases. Germline V gene data show CDR1 as KGHSH and CDR2 as LQKENI. Trimming at V came to 0 bases and at J to 12 bases, leaving 7 bases not matched to a gene. CDR3 length: 14 residues. The CDR3 here is CASSPPGQGAMQFF. For the CDR3, the DNA is TGTGCCAGCTCACCACCCGGTCAGGGGGCGATGCAGTTCTTC.

J is TRBJ2-1 and V is TRBV5-6, with 9 bases fitting TRBD1. The CDR3 runs 16 residues. Unmatched junction bases numbered 11, after V lost 3 bases and J lost 7 bases. CDR1 SGHDT and CDR2 YYEEEE come from the germline V gene. The CDR3 sequence: CASSSGTGSGLNEQFF. Written as DNA, the CDR3 is TGTGCCAGCAGCTCCGGGACAGGGAGTGGATTGAATGAGCAGTTCTTC.

V usage is TRBV28 and J usage is TRBJ1-5; D is undetermined. Germline V gene sequence: CDR1 MDHEN, CDR2 SYDVKM. The CDR3 has 16 residues. Deletions cut 4 bases from V and 7 bases from J, with 20 bases between. The CDR3: CASSSPISGGGQPQHF. CDR3 DNA: TGTGCCAGCAGTTCTCCCATATCGGGAGGCGGGCAGCCCCAGCATTTT.

This clone was detected only a few times. The chain employs TRBV4-3 and TRBJ1-1; no clear D. Germline V gives CDR1 LGHNA, CDR2 YSLEER. The CDR3 is 14 amino acids. V lost 4 bases and J 1 base, leaving 10 bases between the germline ends. The CDR3 DNA reads TGCGCCAGCAGCCGAAAGACATCGAACACTGAAGCTTTCTTT. This gives the protein CASSRKTSNTEAFF.

The rearrangement joins TRBV4-3 to TRBJ2-1; 8 bases map to TRBD1. The germline CDR1 and CDR2 sequences are LGHNA and YSLEER. The V segment lost 4 bases and the J segment 6 bases; nucleotides outside the gene matches: 14. The CDR3 loop spans 17 amino acids. The CDR3 here is CASSPRGAGQAANEQFF. The CDR3, as DNA: TGCGCCAGCAGCCCACGAGGCGCGGGACAGGCGGCCAATGAGCAGTTCTTC.